This TCR beta chain was found in a study of technical replicates of blood from several donors (dated by TCRdb to 2015 to 2018). The germline V gene specifies SGHRS as CDR1 and YFSETQ as CDR2. V loses 5 bases at its end and J loses 2 bases; junction bases beyond the gene matches: 6. The cysteine opens and the phenylalanine closes a CDR3 of 15 amino acids. Kept here is only the CDR3 DNA, which spans 45 bases and is read in frame from base 1. A note on this clone: What this receptor recognizes is not known. No base qualities exist here, and no much larger clone lies one base off it.

The library was produced with the immunoSEQ multiplex PCR assay. Drawn from immuneACCESS, this table holds only the in-frame rearrangements with V and J called that TCRdb kept. Clones are partly lost; checked studies trace under half to an unresolved V gene and leave the rest unexplained. For this sample the table gives tens of thousands of clones, of which more than 90% were detected only once. The top ten hold 0.25% of the sample. The chain couples TRBV5-1 to TRBJ1-4, with 7 junctional bases fitting TRBD1. The receptor's source is a human donor in good health. Sequenced sample: T cells isolated from PBMCs. This receptor has the CDR3 CASREGAITNEKLFF. Read as DNA, the sequence is TGCGCCAGCAGAGAGGGGGCGATCACTAATGAAAAACTGTTTTTT.